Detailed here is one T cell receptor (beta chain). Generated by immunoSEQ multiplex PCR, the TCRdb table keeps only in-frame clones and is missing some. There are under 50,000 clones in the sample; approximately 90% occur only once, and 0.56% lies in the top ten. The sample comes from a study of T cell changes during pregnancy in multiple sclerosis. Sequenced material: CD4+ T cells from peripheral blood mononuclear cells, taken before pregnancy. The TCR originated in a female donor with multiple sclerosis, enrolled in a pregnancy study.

In nucleotides, the CDR3 is TGTGCCAGCAGCTATCTGAAGGACGGGGACGAGCAGTACTTC. This gives the protein CASSYLKDGDEQYF. The chain combines TRBV5-6 with TRBJ2-7; tentative D call: TRBD2 (5 bases). The CDR3 is made up of 14 amino acids. Germline lookup yields CDR1 SGHDT and CDR2 YYEEEE. Trimming cost V 3 bases and J 5 bases, with 15 bases left between them.